These 23 T cell receptor beta chains came from one sample sequenced in a study of T cells in Graves' hyperthyroidism and ophthalmopathy. Using RNA transcripts as the source, TCR beta CDR3 regions were amplified. First-round RT-PCR of the TCR CDR3 relied on the HTBI primer set. A single record per CDR3 protein comes from TCRdb applying MiXCR to the multiplex PCR reads. The repertoire holds 300,000 or so distinct CDR3 sequences, approximately 17% seen once, with around 57% in the top ten. Sequenced material: blood. Receptors originate from an older woman with Graves' ophthalmopathy.

This clonotype was counted ten times or more. The CDR3 DNA sequence: TGTGCCAGCAGCTTAGAGGTGGCTGAAGCTTTCTTT. Translation gives CASSLEVAEAFF. This chain connects TRBV7-9 to TRBJ1-1; D remains unclear. Germline V lookup: CDR1 SEHNR, CDR2 FQNEAQ (reference sequence). The CDR3 length is 12 residues. Trimming took 1 base from V and 6 from J, leaving 6 bases between them.

This clonotype has a handful of counts. This rearrangement joins TRBV2 to TRBJ1-1; TRBD1 matches 8 bases. The CDR3 sequence is 22 residues long. The V and J ends lost 2 bases and 0 bases, in that order; junction bases with no gene match: 23. Germline V gene data show CDR1 as SNHLY and CDR2 as FYNNEI. The CDR3 DNA sequence: TGTGCCAGCAGTGAATATTGGGGGGGACAGGCGAACTCACGCTTTATGAACACTGAAGCTTTCTTT. The encoded protein is CASSEYWGGQANSRFMNTEAFF. Full variable domain (outside the CDR3, taken from reference TRBV2 and TRBJ1-1): EPEVTQTPSHQVTQMGQEVILRCVPISNHLYFYWYRQILGQKVEFLVSFYNNEISEKSEIFDDQFSVERPDGSNFTLKIRSTKLEDSAMYFCASSEYWGGQANSRFMNTEAFFGQGTRLTVV.

This clonotype was seen many times. V usage is TRBV28 and J usage is TRBJ1-2, with D possibly TRBD1 on 5 matching bases. Trimming stripped 2 bases from V and 8 bases from J, with 12 bases between. From germline, CDR1 is MDHEN and CDR2 SYDVKM. This CDR3 contains 13 residues. In DNA, the CDR3 is TGTGCCAGCAGTTTAGTACAGGACATGGGCTACACCTTC. Translated, it gives CASSLVQDMGYTF.

This clonotype was recorded at least ten times. J is TRBJ1-5 and V is TRBV20-1; D ambiguous. This CDR3 region has 13 residues. Germline V gene lookup returns CDR1 DFQATT and CDR2 SNEGSKA (reference sequence). Trimming removed 3 bases at V and 0 bases at J, with 6 bases between. CDR3 amino acids: CSARWDSNQPQHF. DNA of the CDR3: TGCAGTGCTAGGTGGGATAGCAATCAGCCCCAGCATTTT.

V usage is TRBV20-1 and J usage is TRBJ1-6, with TRBD1 matching over 8 bases. The CDR3 runs to 14 residues. V was clipped by 0 bases and J by 8 bases; unmatched bases: 3. Per germline, CDR1 DFQATT and CDR2 SNEGSKA (reference sequence). The CDR3 DNA sequence: TGCAGTGCTAGAGACGACAGGGGAGATTCACCCCTCCACTTT. Encoded protein: CSARDDRGDSPLHF.

This chain connects TRBV6-5 to TRBJ2-7; TRBD1 matches at 11 bases. Trimming took 4 bases from V and 3 from J; bases not matched to a gene: 8. Germline V lookup: CDR1 MNHEY, CDR2 SVGAGI. The CDR3 sequence is 16 residues long. This CDR3 is CASSLHPGQGDYEQYF. The CDR3 DNA sequence: TGTGCCAGCAGTTTACATCCGGGACAGGGGGACTACGAGCAGTACTTC.

The sample holds a few counts of this clonotype. The genes are TRBV11-2 and TRBJ2-5; tentative D call: TRBD2 (6 bases). Trimming removed 5 bases at V and 5 bases at J, with 18 bases between. This CDR3 region has 15 residues. The germline gives CDR1 SGHAT, CDR2 FQNNGV. DNA for the CDR3: TGTGCCAGCAGCCGGAACTTCGGGAGTCCGGAGACCCAGTACTTC. It translates to CASSRNFGSPETQYF.

The chain is built from TRBV20-1 and TRBJ2-3; the D gene could be TRBD1 or TRBD2 (7 bases each). CDR1 is DFQATT, CDR2 SNEGSKA, per germline (reference sequence). Trimming took off 3 bases at V and 4 bases at J, with 20 bases between the two ends. The CDR3 contains 16 residues. The CDR3 nucleotides are TGCAGTGCTAGTCAGCTGGGAGGGGGCAGATCAGATACGCAGTATTTT. Protein: CSASQLGGGRSDTQYF.

The chain has TRBV7-3 and TRBJ2-1; 14 nucleotides line up with TRBD2. In germline, CDR1 is SGHTA, CDR2 FQGTGA. This CDR3 comprises 15 residues. After removal of 6 bases from V and 8 bases from J, the junction contained 6 bases not matched to a gene. The CDR3 DNA sequence: TGTGCCAGCAGGCCGGGACTAGCGGGAGTCCATGAGCAGTTCTTC. The encoded protein is CASRPGLAGVHEQFF.

The chain has TRBV2 and TRBJ2-5, with 10 bases identical to TRBD1. Trimming cost V 5 bases and J 2 bases; bases outside gene matches: 2. The V gene's germline CDR1 is SNHLY and CDR2 FYNNEI. This CDR3 is built from 14 residues. The CDR3 is CASSRTGGQETQYF. Here the CDR3 DNA reads TGTGCCAGCAGTCGGACAGGGGGACAAGAGACCCAGTACTTC.

The chain joins TRBV7-9 to TRBJ2-7; 7 nucleotides align to TRBD1. Unmatched junction bases numbered 9, after V lost 8 bases and J lost 2 bases. The CDR3 spans 14 residues. Per germline, CDR1 SEHNR and CDR2 FQNEAQ (reference sequence). The DNA of the CDR3 is TGTGCCAGCGAAAGGTCCGGGACAGCCTACGAGCAGTACTTC. Its protein is CASERSGTAYEQYF.

This clonotype was observed many times. This chain joins TRBV11-3 and TRBJ2-2, with 9 bases that match TRBD1. The CDR3 sequence is 16 residues long. The ends lost 5 bases at V and 4 bases at J; junction bases unmatched: 8. Germline V gives CDR1 SGHNT, CDR2 YENEEA. The CDR3 coding sequence is TGTGCCAGCAGCCCTTTGACAGGGGGAAGCACCGGGGAGCTGTTTTTT. Residues: CASSPLTGGSTGELFF. The whole variable domain, remainder taken from reference TRBV11-3 and TRBJ2-2, is EAGVVQSPRYKIIEKKQPVAFWCNPISGHNTLYWYLQNLGQGPELLIRYENEEAVDDSQLPKDRFSAERLKGVDSTLKIQPAELGDSAVYLCASSPLTGGSTGELFFGEGSRLTVL.

There are a few counts of this clonotype. This sequence joins TRBV18 and TRBJ1-5; D gene unclear. The CDR3 loop spans 13 amino acids. V was cut by 6 bases and J by 4 bases, with 10 bases left in between. Germline V gene data show CDR1 as KGHSH and CDR2 as LQKENI. CDR3 sequence reads: CASSPDANQPQHF. The CDR3 nucleotides are TGTGCCAGCTCTCCGGACGCGAATCAGCCCCAGCATTTT.

This clonotype was counted ten times or more. V usage is TRBV20-1 and J usage is TRBJ1-1; D might be TRBD1 (6 bases). Trimming pared 1 base from V and 3 bases from J, leaving 24 bases between. CDR3 length: 18 residues. The germline CDR1 and CDR2 sequences are DFQATT and SNEGSKA (reference sequence). CDR3 region: CSARGTTWGRLIDTEAFF. CDR3 DNA: TGCAGTGCTAGAGGAACAACTTGGGGGCGCTTAATAGACACTGAAGCTTTCTTT.

The chain carries TRBV5-6 and TRBJ1-1; D is perhaps TRBD1 (5 bases). CDR3 length: 16 residues. Per the germline V gene, CDR1 is SGHDT and CDR2 is YYEEEE. V shed 7 bases and J shed 5 bases, with 24 bases lying between them. CDR3 in amino acids: CASAPFVGEVGTEAFF. The CDR3 DNA sequence: TGTGCCAGCGCCCCTTTCGTGGGGGAGGTAGGGACTGAAGCTTTCTTT.

The J gene is TRBJ1-2, the V gene TRBV24-1; D call uncertain. The germline CDR1 and CDR2 sequences are KGHDR and SFDVKD. This CDR3 region has 15 residues. Trimming cost V 4 bases and J 3 bases, with 14 bases left between them. CDR3 DNA: TGTGCCACCAGTGACTCGCAACGCCCGGACTATGGCTACACCTTC. Translation gives CATSDSQRPDYGYTF.

This clonotype turned up a few times. The gene calls are TRBV12-3 or TRBV12-4 and TRBJ2-5; D is ambiguous. Trimming took 3 bases from V and 1 from J, leaving 6 bases between them. There are 13 residues in the CDR3. CDR3 nucleotides: TGTGCCAGCAGTTTTCGGTTCCAAGAGACCCAGTACTTC. Amino acid sequence: CASSFRFQETQYF.

The V and J genes are TRBV6-1 and TRBJ2-6, with D unclear. Germline CDR1 and CDR2: MNHNS and SASEGT. Trimming stripped 6 bases from V and 0 bases from J, with 12 bases between. This CDR3 is 16 amino acids long. CDR3 region: CASSWAASSGANVLTF. The CDR3 DNA is TGTGCCAGCAGCTGGGCAGCCAGCTCTGGGGCCAACGTCCTGACTTTC.

V and J are TRBV19 and TRBJ1-2; 12 positions match TRBD1. Unmatched junction bases numbered 3, after V lost 4 bases and J lost 3 bases. CDR1 is LNHDA and CDR2 is SQIVND in the germline V gene (reference sequence). This CDR3 is built from 15 residues. CDR3 in DNA: TGTGCCAGTAGTAGGGACAGGGGGCGCGACTATGGCTACACCTTC. The encoded protein is CASSRDRGRDYGYTF.

This clonotype was counted at least ten times. The V gene is TRBV18, the J gene TRBJ1-1; 8 nucleotides align to TRBD1. The V and J ends lost 3 bases and 4 bases, in that order; junction bases with no gene match: 4. The CDR3 contains 14 residues. Germline CDR1 reads KGHSH; CDR2 reads LQKENI. The CDR3 DNA sequence: TGTGCCAGCTCACCTCAAACAGGGGGCACTGAAGCTTTCTTT. Residues: CASSPQTGGTEAFF.

The genes are TRBV25-1 and TRBJ1-3; D ambiguous. CDR3 length equals 15 residues. Trimming left V 3 bases short and J 2 bases short, with 11 bases between. Per germline, CDR1 MGHDK and CDR2 SYGVNS. CDR3 residues: CASSDMRSAGNTIYF. CDR3 in DNA: TGTGCCAGCAGTGATATGAGGTCTGCTGGAAACACCATATATTTT.

This clonotype was seen a single time. The chain is built from TRBV9 and TRBJ2-2; 11 positions match TRBD1. V lost 5 bases, J lost 5 bases, and 5 bases stayed unmatched. The CDR3 contains 15 residues. Germline CDR1 and CDR2: SGDLS and YYNGEE. The CDR3 is CASRPGTGGTGELFF. Here the CDR3 DNA reads TGTGCCAGCAGACCCGGGACAGGGGGAACCGGGGAGCTGTTTTTT.

In its sample, this clonotype was seen many times. The chain combines TRBV2 with TRBJ2-2; tentatively, D is TRBD1 (5 bases). Trimming left V 4 bases short and J 1 base short, with 10 bases between. This CDR3 region has 15 residues. Looked up from germline, CDR1 is SNHLY and CDR2 is FYNNEI. Here the CDR3 reads CASSGETGNTGELFF. CDR3 DNA sequence: TGTGCCAGCAGTGGAGAAACAGGGAACACCGGGGAGCTGTTTTTT.